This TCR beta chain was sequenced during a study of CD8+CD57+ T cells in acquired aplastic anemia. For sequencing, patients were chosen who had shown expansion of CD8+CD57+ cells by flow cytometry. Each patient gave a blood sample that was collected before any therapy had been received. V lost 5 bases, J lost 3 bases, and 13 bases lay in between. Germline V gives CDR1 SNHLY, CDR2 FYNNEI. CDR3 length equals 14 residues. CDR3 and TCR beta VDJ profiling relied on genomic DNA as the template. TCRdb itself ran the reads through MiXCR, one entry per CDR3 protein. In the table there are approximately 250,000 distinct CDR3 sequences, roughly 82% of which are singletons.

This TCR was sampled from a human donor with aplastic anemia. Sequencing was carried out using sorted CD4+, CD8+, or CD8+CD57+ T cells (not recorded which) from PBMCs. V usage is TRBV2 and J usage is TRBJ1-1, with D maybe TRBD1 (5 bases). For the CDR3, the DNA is TGTGCCAGCAGTTTGGAGGGGTGGGACACTGAAGCTTTCTTT. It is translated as CASSLEGWDTEAFF.